The TCR beta chain described here comes from a study of T-cell memory formation after mild COVID-19. About the research overall: TCR clusters were largely donor specific. Regarding the study as a whole: Researchers report contracting CD4+ clones mostly in CM and EM, with CD8+ clones in EMRA. Nothing showed for sure that second-wave clones peaking on day 37 were SARS-CoV-2 specific.

TCRalpha and TCRbeta libraries used 5'RACE with constant-segment primers and UMIs. Via MiXCR, TCRdb re-called the 5' RACE reads, giving one row per CDR3 protein. Of 250,000 to 350,000 distinct CDR3 sequences in the sample, around 15% were seen once. Deletions cut 3 bases from V and 4 bases from J, with 14 bases between. This CDR3 comprises 15 residues. This clonotype was counted only a few times. The antigen is undetermined. V is TRBV12-3 or TRBV12-4 and J is TRBJ2-3; D is unresolved. The clonotype was recovered from a man aged 18-30 years who had mild COVID-19 (a few samples of this study predate the infection). Cell type and time point are not known. Specimen: PBMCs or a T cell subset sorted from them (not recorded which). This CDR3 reads CASSFPAVVADTQYF. CDR3 coding DNA: TGTGCCAGCAGTTTCCCGGCCGTGGTAGCAGATACGCAGTATTTT.